A single sample is the source of the 17 T cell receptor beta chains below, sequenced in a study of identical twins. One entry per CDR3 protein results from TCRdb running MiXCR on the 5' RACE reads. The sample has approximately 500,000 distinct CDR3 sequences, approximately 14% seen once. This sample was also put to use in a study of yellow fever vaccine responses in identical twins.

Sequenced sample: CD4+ T cells sorted from blood. Receptor source: a woman aged 18-29 years in good health.

This chain connects TRBV12-3 or TRBV12-4 to TRBJ2-1, with 7 nucleotides matching TRBD1. With 6 bases clipped from V and 7 bases from J, the junction kept 6 bases outside the gene matches. The CDR3 length is 13 residues. The CDR3 coding sequence is TGTGCCAGCAGCCGACAGGGTGGTAATGAGCAGTTCTTC. It yields the protein CASSRQGGNEQFF.

This clonotype has only a few counts. This rearrangement joins TRBV7-2 to TRBJ2-7; 11 nucleotides agree with TRBD2. This CDR3 is 15 amino acids long. Germline CDR1 is SGHTA and CDR2 is FQGNSA. Germline trimming cut 6 bases from V and 3 bases from J; bases unmatched to any gene: 7. In nucleotides, the CDR3 is TGTGCCAGCAGTCCGGGACTAGCGGTAATCTACGAGCAGTACGTC. It translates to CASSPGLAVIYEQYV.

This chain uses TRBV20-1 with TRBJ1-4, with a possible D match to TRBD1 (5 bases). The germline V and J ends were trimmed by 8 bases and 10 bases, with 23 bases remaining between them. CDR3 size: 14 residues. Germline V CDR1 and CDR2: DFQATT, SNEGSKA (reference sequence). The CDR3 DNA reads as TGCAGTATCTGGGGCCGTCGAGGAGTTGGAAAACTGTTTTTT. Translation gives CSIWGRRGVGKLFF.

The chain combines TRBV7-3 with TRBJ2-1; 7 bases map to TRBD1. CDR1 SGHTA and CDR2 FQGTGA come from the germline V gene. The CDR3 loop spans 16 amino acids. After removal of 5 bases from V and 2 bases from J, the junction contained 9 bases not matched to a gene. The CDR3 nucleotides are TGTGCCAGCAGCCCCAATGGGCAGGGGGCCTACAATGAGCAGTTCTTC. It encodes CASSPNGQGAYNEQFF. Full variable domain (missing parts from reference TRBV7-3 and TRBJ2-1): GAGVSQTPSNKVTEKGKYVELRCDPISGHTALYWYRQSLGQGPEFLIYFQGTGAADDSGLPNDRFFAVRPEGSVSTLKIQRTERGDSAVYLCASSPNGQGAYNEQFFGPGTRLTVL.

The chain employs TRBV28 and TRBJ2-7, with D tentatively TRBD2 (6 bases). Trimming pared 7 bases from V and 7 bases from J, leaving 11 bases between. Germline-derived CDR1 and CDR2 are MDHEN and SYDVKM. This CDR3 spans 11 amino acids. The CDR3 coding sequence is TGTGCCAGCAAACAGGAGGGGGAGCAGTACTTC. The encoded protein is CASKQEGEQYF.

The V gene is TRBV6-2 or TRBV6-3, the J gene TRBJ2-3; weak D call: TRBD1 (5 bases). Trimming left V 6 bases short and J 6 bases short, with 22 bases between. The length of the CDR3 is 16 residues. In germline, CDR1 is MNHEY, CDR2 SVGEGT. As DNA, the CDR3 is TGTGCCAGCAGCCTTGGGGCCATCGAGCTGAGGGATACGCAGTATTTT. Its translation: CASSLGAIELRDTQYF.

There are a few counts of this clonotype. The chain employs TRBV5-1 and TRBJ1-4; a weak D match, TRBD1 (6 bases). V dropped 0 bases and J dropped 8 bases, with 17 bases sitting between them. The CDR3 length is 16 residues. Germline CDR1 reads SGHRS; CDR2 reads YFSETQ. The CDR3 loop reads CASSLGGQTWGEKLFF. The CDR3 bases are TGCGCCAGCAGCTTGGGGGGACAAACCTGGGGGGAAAAACTGTTTTTT.

V and J are TRBV10-3 and TRBJ2-1, with TRBD2 identical over 12 bases. The J segment lost 8 bases and the V segment lost 7 bases, leaving 6 bases of the junction unmatched. Per the germline V gene, CDR1 is ENHRY and CDR2 is SYGVKD. The CDR3 has 14 residues. The CDR3 region is CAITPSGRAHEQFF. CDR3 bases: TGTGCCATCACCCCTAGCGGGAGGGCCCATGAGCAGTTCTTC.

This chain connects TRBV3-1 to TRBJ2-2; D is ambiguous. V lost 0 bases to trimming and J lost 1 base, with 12 bases between them. The CDR3 contains 17 residues. Germline V gives CDR1 LGHDT, CDR2 YNNKEL (reference sequence). The CDR3 DNA sequence: TGTGCCAGCAGCCAAGATCGATACACGGTGAACACCGGGGAGCTGTTTTTT. Its translation is CASSQDRYTVNTGELFF.

This clonotype occurred many times. The chain recombines TRBV5-8 with TRBJ1-5; TRBD1 is a possible D gene (6 bases). Between the trimmed V and J ends, which lost 4 bases and 0 bases, there was a span of 17 bases. Germline-derived CDR1 and CDR2 are SGHTS and YDEGEE. This CDR3 has 17 amino acids. CDR3 nucleotides: TGTGCCAGCAGCCTACTCCGGGACAATTATAGCAATCAGCCCCAGCATTTT. It is translated as CASSLLRDNYSNQPQHF. The entire variable domain, with the rest obtained from reference TRBV5-8 and TRBJ1-5, is as follows: EAGVTQSPTHLIKTRGQQATLRCSPISGHTSVYWYQQALGLGLQFLLWYDEGEERNRGNFPPRFSGRQFPNYSSELNVNALELEDSALYLCASSLLRDNYSNQPQHFGDGTRLSIL.

V and J are TRBV2 and TRBJ2-7; 10 nucleotides match TRBD2. This CDR3 has 14 amino acids. Trimming cost V 6 bases and J 0 bases; bases outside gene matches: 2. Germline loops: CDR1 SNHLY, CDR2 FYNNEI. CDR3 loop: CASRASGSSYEQYF. The DNA for the CDR3 is TGTGCCAGCAGGGCTAGCGGGAGCTCCTACGAGCAGTACTTC.

This clonotype showed up just a few times. The chain couples TRBV5-1 to TRBJ2-1; 12 positions agree with TRBD2. Germline CDR1 is SGHRS and CDR2 is YFSETQ. This CDR3 contains 15 residues. V gave up 3 bases and J gave up 7 bases; unmatched junction bases: 5. CDR3 nucleotides: TGCGCCAGCAGCTCTGGACTAGCGGGACGAAATGAGCAGTTCTTC. Translation gives CASSSGLAGRNEQFF.

The genes are TRBV7-9 and TRBJ2-5; 8 bases line up with TRBD1. Germline V gene data show CDR1 as SEHNR and CDR2 as FQNEAQ (reference sequence). V shed 0 bases and J 4 bases; nucleotides not matched to a gene: 4. The CDR3 is 15 amino acids. CDR3 bases: TGTGCCAGCAGCTTAGCCAGGGGGCAGCTAGAGACCCAGTACTTC. This encodes CASSLARGQLETQYF.

The CDR3 sequence is CAIRTGTANTGELFF. CDR3 DNA: TGTGCCATCAGAACCGGGACGGCGAACACCGGGGAGCTGTTTTTT. This chain links TRBV10-3 with TRBJ2-2; D tentatively fits TRBD1 or TRBD2 (5 bases each). CDR1 is ENHRY and CDR2 is SYGVKD in the germline V gene. The CDR3 consists of 15 residues. The V end lost 6 bases, the J end lost 0 bases, and 11 bases lay between the germline ends.

At least ten counts were recorded for this clonotype. The chain links TRBV24-1 to TRBJ2-1, with TRBD1 identical over 8 bases. The CDR3 covers 17 residues. Trimming cost V 4 bases and J 1 base; bases outside gene matches: 8. Germline loops: CDR1 KGHDR, CDR2 SFDVKD. CDR3 sequence (DNA): TGTGCCACCAGTGAACCTGGGACAGGACGTTCCTACAATGAGCAGTTCTTC. Its translation is CATSEPGTGRSYNEQFF.

V and J are TRBV10-1 and TRBJ2-2, with D hard to call. There are 16 residues in the CDR3. Per the germline V gene, CDR1 is WNHNN and CDR2 is SYGVQD (reference sequence). V was pared by 0 bases and J by 1 base, with 9 bases between. CDR3 region: CASSESPAMNTGELFF. DNA of the CDR3: TGCGCCAGCAGTGAGTCTCCAGCGATGAACACCGGGGAGCTGTTTTTT.

The chain combines TRBV20-1 with TRBJ2-1, with 12 bases matching TRBD1. The trim removed 5 bases at V and 9 bases at J, leaving 5 bases unmatched. The CDR3 extends over 13 amino acids. Germline values: CDR1 DFQATT, CDR2 SNEGSKA (reference sequence). CDR3 DNA: TGCAGTGCTCGCCGGGACAGGGGGCTTGAGCAGTTCTTC. Its translation: CSARRDRGLEQFF.